This record covers a single TCR beta chain. The antigen it recognizes is unknown. No base-level quality is on record; no much larger clone is a single base apart. Whole blood was collected in K2EDTA tubes by collaborating institutions according to the institutions' own protocols. For TCRbeta analysis, collaborators shipped samples in one of three forms: frozen whole blood, isolated PBMCs, or DNA extracted from either of those sample types. V lost 3 bases and J lost 4 bases; the stretch between them is 10 bases long. CDR1 SGHAT and CDR2 FQNNGV were looked up in the germline V gene. The CDR3, from cysteine to phenylalanine, totals 14 residues. Only the CDR3 region is kept as DNA, spanning 42 bases read in frame from base 1. This record belongs to a study of blood T cell repertoires in COVID-19 (dated by TCRdb to the early 2020s). About the investigation overall: Collaborator samples came from the United States, Italy and Spain and covered acute and convalescent phases of COVID-19. The prospective study material was composed of cDNA or gDNA derived from T cells, B-cell-depleted T cells, or PBMCs. Deeply sampled blood TCRbeta repertoires from subjects exposed to, actively infected with, or recovered from COVID-19 were included in the dataset. A freely available public database, intended as a resource for researchers studying the immune response to SARS-CoV-2, is where the repertoires were released. The samples were drawn from two sources: the first 160 participants of the ongoing ImmuneRACE study, and over 950 subjects contributed by 6 global collaborators. Sample metadata almost always included a de-identified subject ID, COVID-19 status, age in years and sex. Where available, HLA class I and class II types were obtained from metadata supplied by the sample provider rather than from assay-based typing.

TCRbeta CDR3 regions were amplified from genomic DNA by means of the immunoSEQ Assay, a bias-controlled multiplex PCR. In the paper's pipeline: Within the assay, amplification of reference gene primers was used to estimate how many nucleated cells each sample contained. Sequence reads were collapsed and filtered to measure the absolute abundance of every unique TCRbeta CDR3 rearrangement. For each sample, productive Simpson clonality was calculated by taking the square root of Simpson's diversity index across productive rearrangements. What TCRdb holds here is the immuneACCESS table cut down to in-frame rearrangements. Part of the clones is not present; checked against another copy, under half of the missing clones reflect an unresolved V gene, and the others are unexplained. That table furnishes V, J and clone size, whereas the DNA furnished D and trimming. The sample has fewer than 95,000 clones on record, roughly nine tenths of them singletons. 8% to 10% of the sample is taken by the ten largest.

Broad study findings and their caveats: How much clinical and demographic metadata was included differed by source and by participant, and the metadata was provided uncurated.

The rearranged chain carries TRBV11-2 and TRBJ1-5, with TRBD1 tentatively as D gene (6 bases match). Sample: peripheral blood. This receptor was obtained from a man aged 50 to 59 with acute or convalescent COVID-19. The DNA is TGTGCCAGCAGCTTGAGGGGGGGGAATCAGCCCCAGCATTTT. Its amino acids are CASSLRGGNQPQHF.